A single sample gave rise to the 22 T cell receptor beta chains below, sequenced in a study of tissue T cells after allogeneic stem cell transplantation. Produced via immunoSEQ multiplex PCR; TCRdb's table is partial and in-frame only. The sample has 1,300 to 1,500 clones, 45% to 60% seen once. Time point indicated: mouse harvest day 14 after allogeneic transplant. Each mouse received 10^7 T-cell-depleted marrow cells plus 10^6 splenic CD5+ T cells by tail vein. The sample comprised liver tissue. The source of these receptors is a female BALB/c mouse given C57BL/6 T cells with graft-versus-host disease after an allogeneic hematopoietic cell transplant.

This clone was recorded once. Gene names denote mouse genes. This CDR3 is CTCSAVLGRGEQYF. The CDR3 DNA, read in part, is TGCACCTGCAGTGCAGTCCTGGGGCGGGGTGAACAGTAC. The V call is TRBV1, the J call TRBJ2-7; possibly TRBD2 for D (6 bases). The read ends 1 residue before the CDR3 terminus; that terminus is restored from the germline J gene. V lost 1 base, J lost 6 bases, and 13 bases lay in between. Germline lookup yields CDR1 NSQYPW and CDR2 LRSPGD (reference sequence). This CDR3 has 14 amino acids.

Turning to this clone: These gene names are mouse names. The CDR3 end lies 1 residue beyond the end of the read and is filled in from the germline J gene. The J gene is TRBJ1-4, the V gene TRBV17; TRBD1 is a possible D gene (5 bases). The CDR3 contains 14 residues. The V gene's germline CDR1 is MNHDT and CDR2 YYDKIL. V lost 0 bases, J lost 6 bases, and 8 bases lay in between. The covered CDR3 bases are TGTGCTAGCAGTAGAGACAGGGTCCACGAAAGATTATTT. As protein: CASSRDRVHERLF. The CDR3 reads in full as CASSRDRVHERLFF.

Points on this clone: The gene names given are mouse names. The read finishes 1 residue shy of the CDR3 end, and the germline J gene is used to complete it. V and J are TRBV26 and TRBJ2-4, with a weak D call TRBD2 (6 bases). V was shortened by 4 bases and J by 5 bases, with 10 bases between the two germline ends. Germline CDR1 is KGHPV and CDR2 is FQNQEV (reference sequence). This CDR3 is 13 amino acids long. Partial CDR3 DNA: TGTGCCAGCAGTCCCGGGACTCTAAACACCTTGTAC. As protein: CASSPGTLNTLY. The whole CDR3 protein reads CASSPGTLNTLYF.

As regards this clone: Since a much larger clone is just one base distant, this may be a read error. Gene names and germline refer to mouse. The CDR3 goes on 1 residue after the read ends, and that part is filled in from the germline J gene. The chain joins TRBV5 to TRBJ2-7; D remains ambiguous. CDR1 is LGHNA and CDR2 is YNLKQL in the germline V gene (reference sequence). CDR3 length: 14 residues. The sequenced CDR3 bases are TGTGCCAGGAGCCAAGGCCGGAGCTCCTATGAACAGTAC. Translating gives CARSQGRSSYEQY. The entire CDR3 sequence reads CARSQGRSSYEQYF.

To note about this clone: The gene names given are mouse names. CDR3 DNA (partial): TGTGCCAGCAGCCAAGAGGGTTATGAACAGTAC. Amino acid sequence: CASSQEGYEQY. In full, the CDR3 reads CASSQEGYEQYF. V usage is TRBV5 and J usage is TRBJ2-7; no definite D call. The read terminates 1 residue before the CDR3 end, so the remaining end is supplied by the germline J gene. The germline V gene has CDR1 LGHNA and CDR2 YNLKQL (reference sequence). The CDR3 runs 12 residues. V was pared by 0 bases and J by 4 bases, with 4 bases between.

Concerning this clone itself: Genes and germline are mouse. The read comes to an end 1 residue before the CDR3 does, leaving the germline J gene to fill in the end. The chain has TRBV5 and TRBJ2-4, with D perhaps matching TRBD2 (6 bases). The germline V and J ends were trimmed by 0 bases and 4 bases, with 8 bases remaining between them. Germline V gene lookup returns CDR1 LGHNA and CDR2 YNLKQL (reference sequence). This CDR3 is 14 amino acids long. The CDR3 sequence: CASSQEWGKNTLYF. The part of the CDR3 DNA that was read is TGTGCCAGCAGCCAAGAATGGGGGAAAAACACCTTGTAC.

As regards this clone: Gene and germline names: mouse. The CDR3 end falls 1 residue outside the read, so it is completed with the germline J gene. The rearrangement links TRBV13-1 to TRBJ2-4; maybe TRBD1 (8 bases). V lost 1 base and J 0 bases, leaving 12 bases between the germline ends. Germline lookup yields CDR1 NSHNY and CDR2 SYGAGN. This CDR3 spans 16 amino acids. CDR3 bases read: TGTGCCAGCAGTGATAACAGGGGGGGTAGTCAAAACACCTTGTAC. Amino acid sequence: CASSDNRGGSQNTLY. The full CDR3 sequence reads CASSDNRGGSQNTLYF.

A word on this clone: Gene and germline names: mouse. CDR3 amino acids: CASSDWGGQNTLYF. Partial CDR3 DNA: TGTGCCAGCAGTGATTGGGGGGGTCAAAACACCTTGTAC. The chain employs TRBV13-3 and TRBJ2-4, with 7 bases that match TRBD2. The CDR3 end lies 1 residue beyond the end of the read and is filled in from the germline J gene. CDR3 length: 14 residues. Germline assignment: CDR1 NNHDY and CDR2 SYVADS. The trim removed 1 base at V and 1 base at J, leaving 0 bases unmatched.

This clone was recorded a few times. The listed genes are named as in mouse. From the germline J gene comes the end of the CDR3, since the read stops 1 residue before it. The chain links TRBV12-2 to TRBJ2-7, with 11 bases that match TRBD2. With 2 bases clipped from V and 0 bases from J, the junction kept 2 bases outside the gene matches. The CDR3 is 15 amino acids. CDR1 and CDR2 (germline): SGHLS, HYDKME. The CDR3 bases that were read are TGTGCCAGCTCTCGACTGGGGGGGAGCTCCTATGAACAGTAC. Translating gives CASSRLGGSSYEQY. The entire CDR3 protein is CASSRLGGSSYEQYF.

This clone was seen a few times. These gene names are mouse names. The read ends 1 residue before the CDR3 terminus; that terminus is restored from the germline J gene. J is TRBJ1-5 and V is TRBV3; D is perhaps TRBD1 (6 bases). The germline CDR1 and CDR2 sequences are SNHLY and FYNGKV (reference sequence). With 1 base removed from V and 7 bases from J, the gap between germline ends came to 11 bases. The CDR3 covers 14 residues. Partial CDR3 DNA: TGTGCCAGCAGCTTAGAACGGGGGCGGCAGGCTCCGCTT. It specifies CASSLERGRQAPL. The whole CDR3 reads CASSLERGRQAPLF.

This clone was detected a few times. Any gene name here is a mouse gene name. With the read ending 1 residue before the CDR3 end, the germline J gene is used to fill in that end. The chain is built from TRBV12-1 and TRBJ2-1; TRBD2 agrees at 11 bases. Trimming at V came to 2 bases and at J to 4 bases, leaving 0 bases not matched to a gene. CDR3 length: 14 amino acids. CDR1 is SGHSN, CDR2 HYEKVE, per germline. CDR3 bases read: TGTGCCAGCTCTCGGGACTGGGGGTATGCTGAGCAGTTC. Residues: CASSRDWGYAEQF. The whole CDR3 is CASSRDWGYAEQFF.

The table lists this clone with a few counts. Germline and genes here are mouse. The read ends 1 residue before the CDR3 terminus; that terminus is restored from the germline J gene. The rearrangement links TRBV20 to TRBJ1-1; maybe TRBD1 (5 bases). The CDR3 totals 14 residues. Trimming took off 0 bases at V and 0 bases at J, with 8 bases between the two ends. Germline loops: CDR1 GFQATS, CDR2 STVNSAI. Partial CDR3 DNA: TGTGGTGCTAGGGAAAGGACACCAAACACAGAAGTCTTC. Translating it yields CGARERTPNTEVF. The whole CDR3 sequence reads CGARERTPNTEVFF.

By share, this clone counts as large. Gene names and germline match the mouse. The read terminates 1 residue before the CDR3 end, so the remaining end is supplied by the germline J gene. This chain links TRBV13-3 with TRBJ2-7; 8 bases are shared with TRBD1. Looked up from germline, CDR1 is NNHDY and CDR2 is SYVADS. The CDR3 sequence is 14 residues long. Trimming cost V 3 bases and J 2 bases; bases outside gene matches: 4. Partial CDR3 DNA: TGTGCCAGCAGTGGGACAGGGAGGGCCTATGAACAGTAC. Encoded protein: CASSGTGRAYEQY. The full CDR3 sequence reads CASSGTGRAYEQYF.

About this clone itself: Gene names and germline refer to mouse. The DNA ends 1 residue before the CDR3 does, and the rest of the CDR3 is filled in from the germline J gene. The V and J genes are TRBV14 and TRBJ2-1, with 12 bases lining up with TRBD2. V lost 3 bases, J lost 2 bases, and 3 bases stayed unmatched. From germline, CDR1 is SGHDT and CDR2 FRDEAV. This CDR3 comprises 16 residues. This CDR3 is CASSSRDWGDYAEQFF. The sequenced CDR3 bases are TGTGCCAGCAGTTCAAGGGACTGGGGGGACTATGCTGAGCAGTTC.

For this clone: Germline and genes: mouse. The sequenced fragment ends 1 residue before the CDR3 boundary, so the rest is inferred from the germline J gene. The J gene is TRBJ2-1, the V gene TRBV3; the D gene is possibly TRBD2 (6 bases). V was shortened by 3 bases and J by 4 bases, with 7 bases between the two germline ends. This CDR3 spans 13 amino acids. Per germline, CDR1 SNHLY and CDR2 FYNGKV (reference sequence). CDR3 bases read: TGTGCCAGCAGCTTGGGGGGTTATGCTGAGCAGTTC. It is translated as CASSLGGYAEQF. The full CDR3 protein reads CASSLGGYAEQFF.

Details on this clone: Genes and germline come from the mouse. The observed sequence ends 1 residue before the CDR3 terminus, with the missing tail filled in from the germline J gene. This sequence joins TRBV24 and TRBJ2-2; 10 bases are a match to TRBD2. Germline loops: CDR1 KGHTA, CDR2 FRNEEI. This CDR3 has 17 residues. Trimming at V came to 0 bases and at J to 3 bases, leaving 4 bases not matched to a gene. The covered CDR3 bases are TGTGCCAGCAGTCTGTATCTGGGGGGGCGTGACACCGGGCAGCTCTAC. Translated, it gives CASSLYLGGRDTGQLY. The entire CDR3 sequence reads CASSLYLGGRDTGQLYF.

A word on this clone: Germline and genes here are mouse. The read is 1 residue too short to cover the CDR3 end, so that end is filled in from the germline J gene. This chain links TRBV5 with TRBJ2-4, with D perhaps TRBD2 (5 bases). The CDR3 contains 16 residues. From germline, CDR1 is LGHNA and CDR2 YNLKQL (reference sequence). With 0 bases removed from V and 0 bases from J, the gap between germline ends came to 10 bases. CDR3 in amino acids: CASSQDWAGSQNTLYF. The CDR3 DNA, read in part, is TGTGCCAGCAGCCAAGACTGGGCGGGAAGTCAAAACACCTTGTAC.

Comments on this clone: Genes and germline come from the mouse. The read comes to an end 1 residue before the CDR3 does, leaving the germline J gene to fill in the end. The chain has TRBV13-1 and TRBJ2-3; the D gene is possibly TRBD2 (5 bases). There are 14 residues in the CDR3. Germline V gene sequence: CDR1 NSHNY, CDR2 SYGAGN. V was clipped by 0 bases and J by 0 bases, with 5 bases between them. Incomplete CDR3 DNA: TGTGCCAGCAGTGATGCTGGGAGTGCAGAAACGCTGTAT. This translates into CASSDAGSAETLY. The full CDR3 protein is CASSDAGSAETLYF.

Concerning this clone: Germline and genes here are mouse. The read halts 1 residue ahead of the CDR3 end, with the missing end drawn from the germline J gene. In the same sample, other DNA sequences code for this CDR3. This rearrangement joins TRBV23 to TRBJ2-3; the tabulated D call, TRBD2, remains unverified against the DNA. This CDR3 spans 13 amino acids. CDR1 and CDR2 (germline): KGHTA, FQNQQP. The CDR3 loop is CSSYWGGGETLYF. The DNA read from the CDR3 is TGCTCCAGTTACTGGGGGGGCGGAGAGACGCTGTAT. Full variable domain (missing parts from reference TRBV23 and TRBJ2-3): DAAVTQKPRYLIKMKGQEAEMKCIPEKGHTAVFWYQQKQSKELKFLIYFQNQQPLDQIDMVKERFSAVCPSSSLCSLGIRTCEAEDSALYLCSSYWGGGETLYFGSGTRLTVL.

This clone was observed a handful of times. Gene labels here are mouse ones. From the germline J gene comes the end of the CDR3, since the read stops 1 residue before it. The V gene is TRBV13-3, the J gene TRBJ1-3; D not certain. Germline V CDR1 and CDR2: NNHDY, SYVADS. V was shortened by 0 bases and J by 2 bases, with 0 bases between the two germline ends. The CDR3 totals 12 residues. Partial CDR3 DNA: TGTGCCAGCAGTGATGCTGGAAATACGCTCTAT. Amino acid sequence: CASSDAGNTLY. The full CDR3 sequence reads CASSDAGNTLYF.

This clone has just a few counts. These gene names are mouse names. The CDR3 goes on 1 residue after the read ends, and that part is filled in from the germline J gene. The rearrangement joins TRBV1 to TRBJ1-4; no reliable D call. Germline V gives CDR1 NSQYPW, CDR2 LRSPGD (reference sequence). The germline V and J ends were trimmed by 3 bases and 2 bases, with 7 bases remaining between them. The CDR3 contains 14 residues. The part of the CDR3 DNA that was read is TGCACCTGCAGTGCTGCGGGGTCCAACGAAAGATTATTT. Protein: CTCSAAGSNERLF. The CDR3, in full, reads CTCSAAGSNERLFF.

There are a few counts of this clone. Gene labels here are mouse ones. The CDR3 loop is CASSQDKGANSDYTF. The sequenced part of the CDR3 DNA is TGTGCCAGCAGCCAAGACAAGGGGGCAAACTCCGACTACACC. The chain employs TRBV2 and TRBJ1-2, with D possibly TRBD1 on 6 matching bases. The CDR3 end lies 1 residue beyond the end of the read and is filled in from the germline J gene. The CDR3 runs to 15 residues. Between the trimmed V and J ends, which lost 0 bases and 0 bases, there was a span of 8 bases. Germline CDR1 reads LGHNA; CDR2 reads YSYQKL.